The 18 T cell receptor beta chains listed next were all sequenced from one sample in a study of blood T cell repertoires in COVID-19. Some clones are missing from TCRdb's copy, which holds only in-frame ones; the method was immunoSEQ multiplex PCR. Among some 460,000 clones listed, roughly 91% were seen once. Input material: peripheral blood. These receptors were collected from a woman aged 30 to 39 with acute or convalescent COVID-19.

This clone has only one observation. This rearrangement joins TRBV2 to TRBJ2-1, with D possibly TRBD2 on 6 matching bases. CDR1 is SNHLY and CDR2 is FYNNEI in the germline V gene. Trimming removed 8 bases from V and 5 bases from J, with 16 bases in between. This CDR3 is built from 14 residues. The chain's CDR3 is CASWAGRFDNEQFF. CDR3 DNA sequence: TGTGCCAGCTGGGCGGGGAGGTTTGACAATGAGCAGTTCTTC.

This clone was detected only a few times. The chain recombines TRBV7-8 with TRBJ2-5; D is perhaps TRBD2 (5 bases). The CDR3 consists of 15 residues. The germline gives CDR1 SGHVS, CDR2 FQNEAQ. V was clipped by 2 bases and J by 5 bases, with 15 bases between them. CDR3 amino acids: CASSLNSPSHETQYF. The CDR3 bases are TGTGCCAGCAGCTTAAATAGTCCTAGCCACGAGACCCAGTACTTC.

CDR3 in DNA: TGTGCCAGCAGGGGTCAGGGGGGTGGTCTGAGAGGCTACACCTTC. This translates into CASRGQGGGLRGYTF. This chain links TRBV6-5 with TRBJ1-2, with 7 bases lining up with TRBD1. CDR1 is MNHEY, CDR2 SVGAGI, per germline. The CDR3 is 15 amino acids. The junction had 15 bases not matched to a gene; V was cut back by 6 bases and J by 8 bases.

The rearrangement uses TRBV7-3 and TRBJ1-4; TRBD1 aligns across 7 bases. The junction had 8 bases not matched to a gene; V was cut back by 8 bases and J by 5 bases. This CDR3 spans 14 amino acids. Germline V gene data show CDR1 as SGHTA and CDR2 as FQGTGA. The CDR3 region is CASAPGQRNEKLFF. CDR3 DNA sequence: TGTGCCAGCGCGCCGGGACAGCGGAATGAAAAACTGTTTTTT.

CDR3 protein: CASRLSARLGTRYNEQFF. The CDR3 DNA is TGTGCCAGCAGACTTAGCGCGCGTCTAGGAACACGATACAATGAGCAGTTCTTC. This rearrangement joins TRBV5-5 to TRBJ2-1; TRBD2 might be the D (5 bases). Germline lookup yields CDR1 SGHKS and CDR2 YYEKEE (reference sequence). CDR3 length: 18 residues. V was cut by 5 bases and J by 4 bases, with 25 bases left in between.

V usage is TRBV3-1 (or the pseudogene TRBV3-2) and J usage is TRBJ1-6; no clear D. Germline V gene lookup returns CDR1 LGHDT and CDR2 YNNKEL (reference sequence). This CDR3 region has 11 residues. Trimming pared 0 bases from V and 15 bases from J, leaving 6 bases between. The CDR3 region is CASSQERLLHF. The CDR3 bases are TGTGCCAGCAGCCAAGAGAGACTCCTCCACTTT.

This clone appeared once. The chain joins TRBV5-1 to TRBJ2-7; TRBD1 matches 7 bases. Germline CDR1 SGHRS, CDR2 YFSETQ. This CDR3 spans 14 amino acids. Trimming at V came to 1 base and at J to 5 bases, leaving 6 bases not matched to a gene. DNA for the CDR3: TGCGCCAGCAGCTTGACGACAGGGCGGAACGAGCAGTACTTC. Amino acids: CASSLTTGRNEQYF.

Only one count was recorded for this clone. The CDR3 DNA sequence: TGTGCCAGCAGTTTGACCAGGGTAGGAGGCTACACCTTC. Residues: CASSLTRVGGYTF. The V and J genes are TRBV28 and TRBJ1-2, with a weak D call TRBD1 (5 bases). The CDR3 loop spans 13 amino acids. CDR1 MDHEN and CDR2 SYDVKM come from the germline V gene. The V and J ends lost 3 bases and 8 bases respectively, with 13 bases between them.

The V gene is TRBV7-2, the J gene TRBJ2-5, with TRBD2 matching over 7 bases. V was clipped by 3 bases and J by 7 bases; unmatched bases: 5. CDR1 and CDR2 (germline): SGHTA, FQGNSA. The CDR3 length is 13 residues. For the CDR3, the DNA is TGTGCCAGCAGCTTTACGGGGGAGGGGACCCAGTACTTC. It codes for CASSFTGEGTQYF.

The V and J genes are TRBV14 and TRBJ2-3; TRBD2 aligns across 8 bases. Germline assignment: CDR1 SGHDN and CDR2 FVKESK. The CDR3 sequence is 16 residues long. The V and J ends lost 4 bases and 0 bases, in that order; junction bases with no gene match: 6. CDR3 in amino acids: CASSPLAGTSTDTQYF. CDR3 nucleotide sequence: TGTGCCAGCAGCCCATTAGCGGGGACTAGCACAGATACGCAGTATTTT.

About this clone: An end of the junction does not agree with germline; a read error may underlie this. The chain links TRBV7-9 to TRBJ1-1; D is uncertain. The length of the CDR3 is 13 residues. Germline values: CDR1 SEHNR, CDR2 FQNEAQ (reference sequence). CDR3 bases: TGTGCCAGCAACTTACAGTGGAACACTGAAGCTTTCTTT. Amino acid sequence: CASNLQWNTEAFF.

Notes on this clone: The same CDR3 also results from other DNA sequences found in this sample. This sequence joins TRBV5-1 and TRBJ2-1, with a weak D call TRBD2 (5 bases). Trimming pared 0 bases from V and 5 bases from J, leaving 6 bases between. In germline, CDR1 is SGHRS, CDR2 YFSETQ. The CDR3 covers 13 residues. CDR3: CASSLAGNNEQFF. CDR3 DNA: TGCGCCAGCAGCTTGGCGGGGAACAATGAGCAGTTCTTC. Looking up the rest from reference TRBV5-1 and TRBJ2-1 gives the full variable domain: KAGVTQTPRYLIKTRGQQVTLSCSPISGHRSVSWYQQTPGQGLQFLFEYFSETQRNKGNFPGRFSGRQFSNSRSEMNVSTLELGDSALYLCASSLAGNNEQFFGPGTRLTVL.

V usage is TRBV6-5 and J usage is TRBJ1-4, with D unresolved. Germline V gene sequence: CDR1 MNHEY, CDR2 SVGAGI. V was clipped by 6 bases and J by 8 bases, with 19 bases between them. This CDR3 spans 15 amino acids. The CDR3: CASRTTGVIGEKLFF. The CDR3 region has the DNA TGTGCCAGCAGAACCACCGGGGTAATAGGGGAAAAACTGTTTTTT.

The chain uses TRBV2 and TRBJ2-2, with D perhaps matching TRBD1 (6 bases). Trimming left V 4 bases short and J 0 bases short, with 9 bases between. The CDR3 runs 15 residues. In germline, CDR1 is SNHLY, CDR2 FYNNEI. The CDR3 DNA follows: TGTGCCAGCAGTGTAGGACAGTCGAACACCGGGGAGCTGTTTTTT. This gives the protein CASSVGQSNTGELFF.

V gene TRBV7-5 combines with J gene TRBJ2-7; TRBD2 reflects the table's D call only, with no check against the DNA. TRBV7-5 is tagged as a pseudogene. This CDR3 has 13 amino acids. CDR3: CVRSPGGRYEQYF. In nucleotides, the CDR3 is TGTGTCAGAAGCCCGGGGGGTAGGTACGAGCAGTACTTC.

The CDR3 here is CASAGSEAYNSPLHF. Written as DNA, the CDR3 is TGTGCCAGCGCCGGGAGTGAGGCTTATAATTCACCCCTCCACTTT. This chain joins TRBV28 and TRBJ1-6; D gene uncertain. V was pared by 8 bases and J by 4 bases, with 15 bases between. CDR1 is MDHEN, CDR2 SYDVKM, per germline. CDR3 length equals 15 residues.

The rearrangement joins TRBV7-9 to TRBJ1-6; 8 bases map to TRBD1. J lost 9 bases, V lost 3 bases, and 7 bases had no gene match. The CDR3 covers 15 residues. In germline, CDR1 is SEHNR, CDR2 FQNEAQ (reference sequence). The CDR3 sequence: CASSFQTGGVSPLHF. DNA for the CDR3: TGTGCCAGCAGCTTTCAAACAGGGGGTGTTTCACCCCTCCACTTT. Drawing the rest from reference TRBV7-9 and TRBJ1-6, the complete variable domain is DTGVSQNPRHKITKRGQNVTFRCDPISEHNRLYWYRQTLGQGPEFLTYFQNEAQLEKSRLLSDRFSAERPKGSFSTLEIQRTEQGDSAMYLCASSFQTGGVSPLHFGNGTRLTVT.

The sample holds one count of this clone. This sequence joins TRBV2 and TRBJ2-7; 8 bases are a match to TRBD1. J was trimmed by 3 bases and V by 3 bases; bases with no gene match: 4. This CDR3 contains 14 residues. Germline CDR1 and CDR2: SNHLY and FYNNEI. CDR3 sequence (DNA): TGTGCCAGCAGTGAGACCGGGACAGGCTACGAGCAGTACTTC. Translating gives CASSETGTGYEQYF. Supplemented by reference TRBV2 and TRBJ2-7, the full variable domain reads EPEVTQTPSHQVTQMGQEVILRCVPISNHLYFYWYRQILGQKVEFLVSFYNNEISEKSEIFDDQFSVERPDGSNFTLKIRSTKLEDSAMYFCASSETGTGYEQYFGPGTRLTVT.